The 14 T cell receptor beta chains below were found in one sample sequenced in a study of cytomegalovirus exposure and HLA in healthy donors. PCR primers comprised 60 Vbeta and 13 Jbeta primers. The method was immunoSEQ multiplex PCR; TCRdb's version includes in-frame clones alone and lacks a portion of them. Of roughly 61,000 clones listed, 75% to 85% are singletons. Material: PBMCs. The receptors originated from a male donor in good health and CMV-seronegative.

V and J are TRBV6-4 and TRBJ2-1; D unresolved. The V gene's germline CDR1 is MRHNA and CDR2 SNTAGT. V lost 0 bases to trimming and J lost 7 bases, with 13 bases between them. The CDR3 has 15 residues. CDR3 residues: CASSDSPEALNEQFF. The DNA for the CDR3 is TGTGCCAGCAGTGACTCGCCCGAGGCCCTGAATGAGCAGTTCTTC.

This CDR3 reads CASSQDHSYEQYF. The CDR3 nucleotides are TGCGCCAGCAGCCAAGATCATTCCTACGAGCAGTACTTC. The chain has TRBV4-1 and TRBJ2-7; D gene uncertain. CDR3 size: 13 residues. V lost 0 bases to trimming and J lost 1 base, with 4 bases between them. The germline gives CDR1 MGHRA, CDR2 YSYEKL.

This chain connects TRBV11-2 to TRBJ2-5; 10 bases are shared with TRBD1. The CDR3 loop spans 16 amino acids. V gave up 5 bases and J gave up 4 bases; unmatched junction bases: 10. Germline CDR1 and CDR2: SGHAT and FQNNGV. The CDR3 coding sequence is TGTGCCAGCAGCCCCAGGGGACAGGGGCGAGTAGAGACCCAGTACTTC. Translating it yields CASSPRGQGRVETQYF.

The chain combines TRBV4-1 with TRBJ1-1, with D unresolved. CDR1 MGHRA and CDR2 YSYEKL come from the germline V gene. This CDR3 has 16 residues. Trimming took off 1 base at V and 4 bases at J, with 16 bases between the two ends. CDR3 sequence reads: CASSQARPLGSTEAFF. CDR3 DNA sequence: TGCGCCAGCAGCCAAGCGCGGCCTTTAGGGAGCACTGAAGCTTTCTTT.

The rearrangement uses TRBV5-4 and TRBJ2-1, with TRBD2 matching 11 bases. This CDR3 region has 16 residues. Germline V gene lookup returns CDR1 SGHNT and CDR2 YYREEE (reference sequence). Trimming cost V 3 bases and J 5 bases; bases outside gene matches: 7. Written as DNA, the CDR3 is TGTGCCAGCAGCTCAAGGCTAGCGGGGGGCGACAATGAGCAGTTCTTC. Protein product: CASSSRLAGGDNEQFF. Supplemented by reference TRBV5-4 and TRBJ2-1, the full variable domain reads ETGVTQSPTHLIKTRGQQVTLRCSSQSGHNTVSWYQQALGQGPQFIFQYYREEENGRGNFPPRFSGLQFPNYSSELNVNALELDDSALYLCASSSRLAGGDNEQFFGPGTRLTVL.

A few counts support this clone. V is TRBV19 and J is TRBJ1-1; tentative D call: TRBD1 (5 bases). The CDR3 loop spans 14 amino acids. The germline CDR1 and CDR2 sequences are LNHDA and SQIVND (reference sequence). V was shortened by 3 bases and J by 1 base, with 9 bases between the two germline ends. In DNA, the CDR3 is TGTGCCAGTAGTATGGGGGGGGAGAACACTGAAGCTTTCTTT. Translated: CASSMGGENTEAFF.

The CDR3 coding sequence is TGTGCCAGCAGCCAGGGACAGGGATCGGCTTTCTTT. This codes for CASSQGQGSAFF. The gene calls are TRBV7-2 and TRBJ1-1, with 9 bases identical to TRBD1. Germline assignment: CDR1 SGHTA and CDR2 FQGNSA. Trimming cost V 5 bases and J 11 bases; bases outside gene matches: 6. The CDR3 spans 12 residues. The full variable domain, in which reference TRBV7-2 and TRBJ1-1 provide the parts outside the CDR3, is GAGVSQSPSNKVTEKGKDVELRCDPISGHTALYWYRQSLGQGLEFLIYFQGNSAPDKSGLPSDRFSAERTGGSVSTLTIQRTQQEDSAVYLCASSQGQGSAFFGQGTRLTVV.

V usage is TRBV28 and J usage is TRBJ1-1; D not resolved. Germline V gene lookup returns CDR1 MDHEN and CDR2 SYDVKM. Trimming took 2 bases from V and 0 from J, leaving 10 bases between them. This CDR3 contains 15 residues. The CDR3 coding sequence is TGTGCCAGCAGTTTAATAAGGGAGATGAACACTGAAGCTTTCTTT. As protein: CASSLIREMNTEAFF.

This chain connects TRBV5-6 to TRBJ1-3, with TRBD1 matching over 7 bases. Trimming took 4 bases from V and 2 from J; bases not matched to a gene: 3. The germline V gene has CDR1 SGHDT and CDR2 YYEEEE. The CDR3 consists of 14 residues. DNA of the CDR3: TGTGCCAGCAGCGTGACAGGGACTGGAAACACCATATATTTT. This encodes CASSVTGTGNTIYF.

J is TRBJ2-3 and V is TRBV4-2; a possible D gene is TRBD2 (7 bases). The germline V and J ends were trimmed by 4 bases and 4 bases, with 24 bases remaining between them. Germline CDR1 reads LGHNA; CDR2 reads YNFKEQ. The CDR3 is made up of 18 amino acids. Written as DNA, the CDR3 is TGTGCCAGCAGCCCGAAAGGGGGGGGGTTTGTAGATCCAGATACGCAGTATTTT. It is translated as CASSPKGGGFVDPDTQYF.

This chain connects TRBV7-9 to TRBJ2-1; tentative D call: TRBD2 (5 bases). With 7 bases removed from V and 7 bases from J, the gap between germline ends came to 14 bases. The CDR3 is 13 residues long. Looked up from germline, CDR1 is SEHNR and CDR2 is FQNEAQ (reference sequence). CDR3 DNA sequence: TGTGCCAGCACCCTCGGACTTCCGAATGAGCAGTTCTTC. It yields the protein CASTLGLPNEQFF. Full variable domain (rest looked up from reference TRBV7-9 and TRBJ2-1): DTGVSQNPRHKITKRGQNVTFRCDPISEHNRLYWYRQTLGQGPEFLTYFQNEAQLEKSRLLSDRFSAERPKGSFSTLEIQRTEQGDSAMYLCASTLGLPNEQFFGPGTRLTVL.

The J gene is TRBJ1-1, the V gene TRBV5-1; 10 bases are a match to TRBD1. The V gene end was trimmed by 1 base and the J gene end by 1 base; junction bases not matched to a gene: 10. Germline CDR1 reads SGHRS; CDR2 reads YFSETQ. This CDR3 has 18 amino acids. CDR3 nucleotide sequence: TGCGCCAGCAGCTTGTGGGACAGGGGTCGGTCTGGGAACACTGAAGCTTTCTTT. It specifies CASSLWDRGRSGNTEAFF.

This clone was picked up one time. The chain employs TRBV9 and TRBJ1-4; D remains unclear. V was cut by 3 bases and J by 0 bases, with 9 bases left in between. CDR3 length equals 15 residues. The germline gives CDR1 SGDLS, CDR2 YYNGEE. In DNA, the CDR3 is TGTGCCAGCAGCGCAGACGGGGCAACTAATGAAAAACTGTTTTTT. It specifies CASSADGATNEKLFF.

The chain is built from TRBV9 and TRBJ2-3; 12 bases line up with TRBD2. Germline V gene data show CDR1 as SGDLS and CDR2 as YYNGEE. The trim removed 4 bases at V and 4 bases at J, leaving 7 bases unmatched. There are 16 residues in the CDR3. CDR3 sequence (DNA): TGTGCCAGCAGCTTGTTACTAGCGGGAGGCGCAGATACGCAGTATTTT. Protein: CASSLLLAGGADTQYF.